This T cell receptor (beta chain) was sequenced during a study of blood T cell repertoires in COVID-19. Method: immunoSEQ multiplex PCR; TCRdb's copy keeps in-frame clones and lacks some. The sample carries 150,000 or so clones, approximately 81% recorded once. Sequencing was done on a sample of PBMCs or T cells enriched from blood (not recorded which). The TCR comes from a woman between 45 and 65 years old who had recovered from COVID-19.

CDR3 sequence reads: CASSPGQGSGELFF. The CDR3 coding sequence is TGTGCCAGCAGTCCGGGACAGGGTTCCGGGGAGCTGTTTTTT. This chain connects TRBV28 to TRBJ2-2; 9 bases map to TRBD1. The CDR3 length is 14 residues. V lost 5 bases, J lost 6 bases, and 4 bases stayed unmatched. CDR1 and CDR2 (germline): MDHEN, SYDVKM.